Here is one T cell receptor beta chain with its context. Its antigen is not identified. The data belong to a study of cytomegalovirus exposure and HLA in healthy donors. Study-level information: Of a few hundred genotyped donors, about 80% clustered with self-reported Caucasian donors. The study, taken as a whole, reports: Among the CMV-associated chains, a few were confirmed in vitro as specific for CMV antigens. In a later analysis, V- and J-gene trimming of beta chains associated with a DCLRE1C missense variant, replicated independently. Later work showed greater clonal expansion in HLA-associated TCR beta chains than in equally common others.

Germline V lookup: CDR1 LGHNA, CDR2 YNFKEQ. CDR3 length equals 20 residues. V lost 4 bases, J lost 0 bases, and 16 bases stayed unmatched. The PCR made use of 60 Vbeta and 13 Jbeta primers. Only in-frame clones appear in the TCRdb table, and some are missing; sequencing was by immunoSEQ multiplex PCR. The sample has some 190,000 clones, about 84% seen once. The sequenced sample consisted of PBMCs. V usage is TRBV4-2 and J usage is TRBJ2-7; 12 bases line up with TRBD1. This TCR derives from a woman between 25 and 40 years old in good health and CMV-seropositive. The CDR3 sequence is CASSRTSRDRGLPSSYEQYF. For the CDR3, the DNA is TGTGCCAGCAGCCGAACGTCCCGGGACAGGGGGCTCCCATCCTCCTACGAGCAGTACTTC.